Shown below are 5 T cell receptor beta chains from a single sample sequenced in a study of blood T cell repertoires in COVID-19. Profiled with immunoSEQ multiplex PCR; TCRdb holds only in-frame clones, not every one. The table has a few hundred thousand clones, about 89% seen once. Material for sequencing was PBMCs or T cells enriched from blood (not recorded which). These receptors originate from a man aged 40-55 years who had recovered from COVID-19.

V gene TRBV4-2 combines with J gene TRBJ2-3, with 13 positions matching TRBD2. The CDR3 contains 18 residues. With 2 bases clipped from V and 2 bases from J, the junction kept 7 bases outside the gene matches. Per the germline V gene, CDR1 is LGHNA and CDR2 is YNFKEQ. The CDR3 reads CASSQLGTSGALTDTQYF. The CDR3 DNA is TGTGCCAGCAGCCAACTCGGGACTAGCGGGGCGCTCACAGATACGCAGTATTTT.

The chain links TRBV19 to TRBJ2-1; a possible D gene is TRBD2 (6 bases). Germline CDR1 LNHDA, CDR2 SQIVND (reference sequence). The CDR3 contains 14 residues. V was pared by 6 bases and J by 2 bases, with 11 bases between. CDR3 sequence reads: CASSTGLPYNEQFF. In nucleotides, the CDR3 is TGTGCCAGTAGCACGGGACTGCCCTACAATGAGCAGTTCTTC.

Only one count was recorded for this clone. This rearrangement joins TRBV9 to TRBJ1-1; 8 positions agree with TRBD1. Germline CDR1 reads SGDLS; CDR2 reads YYNGEE. Germline trimming cut 4 bases from V and 4 bases from J; bases unmatched to any gene: 3. This CDR3 comprises 13 residues. The CDR3 spells CASSFTGGTEAFF. The DNA of the CDR3 is TGTGCCAGCAGCTTTACAGGGGGCACTGAAGCTTTCTTT. The full variable domain, rest sourced from reference TRBV9 and TRBJ1-1, is DSGVTQTPKHLITATGQRVTLRCSPRSGDLSVYWYQQSLDQGLQFLIQYYNGEERAKGNILERFSAQQFPDLHSELNLSSLELGDSALYFCASSFTGGTEAFFGQGTRLTVV.

The V and J genes are TRBV15 and TRBJ2-1, with 13 bases fitting TRBD2. V dropped 1 base and J dropped 7; count of bases not matched to a gene: 4. CDR1 and CDR2 from the germline V gene are LNHNV and YYDKDF (reference sequence). The CDR3 is made up of 16 amino acids. The CDR3 is CATSRGTSGSLNEQFF. The CDR3 DNA sequence: TGTGCCACCAGCAGAGGGACTAGCGGGAGTCTTAATGAGCAGTTCTTC.

The chain has TRBV13 and TRBJ2-1; possible D gene TRBD2, 5 bases. The CDR3 runs 20 residues. Germline V gene sequence: CDR1 PRHDT, CDR2 FYEKMQ (reference sequence). With 1 base removed from V and 0 bases from J, the gap between germline ends came to 22 bases. In nucleotides, the CDR3 is TGTGCCAGCAGCTTAGTTGGTAGCGCAACCGATGTTCGCTCCTACAATGAGCAGTTCTTC. Translation gives CASSLVGSATDVRSYNEQFF.